The T cell receptor beta chain under discussion was sequenced for a study of CD8 T cells in Susac syndrome. Notes on the study in general: The study's TCR sequencing and HLA analysis drew on a certain number of individuals. That number was acknowledged as relatively small.

Worth noting for this clonotype: Its antigen remains unidentified.

RNA totalling about 0.5 to 1 ug underwent reverse transcription with random hexamers. Across 54 Vbeta and 13 Jbeta, immunoSEQ multiplex PCR amplified TCR beta CDR3. In TCRdb, the immunoSEQ multiplex PCR reads were re-called with MiXCR into one record per CDR3 protein. The sample carries approximately 70,000 distinct CDR3 sequences, approximately 96% recorded once. Trimming stripped 0 bases from V and 1 base from J, with 10 bases between. The germline V gene encodes CDR1 SGDLS and CDR2 YYNGEE. The CDR3 spans 15 residues. Included as multiple sclerosis controls were treatment-naive patients who had stable or active relapsing-remitting disease. TEMRA cells were FACS-enriched, with CD8+ and CD4+ T cells isolated negatively.

The specimen was CD8+ T cells from PBMCs. The TCR sequence derives from a human donor with multiple sclerosis. This chain uses TRBV9 with TRBJ1-1; D not resolved. CDR3 DNA sequence: TGTGCCAGCAGCGTAGAGGAGGTCGGGAACACTGAAGCTTTCTTT. It is translated as CASSVEEVGNTEAFF. The full variable domain, its missing parts supplied by reference TRBV9 and TRBJ1-1, is DSGVTQTPKHLITATGQRVTLRCSPRSGDLSVYWYQQSLDQGLQFLIQYYNGEERAKGNILERFSAQQFPDLHSELNLSSLELGDSALYFCASSVEEVGNTEAFFGQGTRLTVV.